The sequence of this T cell receptor beta chain was determined in a study of cytomegalovirus exposure and HLA in healthy donors. Study summary: Some 85 million unique TCRs from HLA-typed donors were held in an early data release. Study-wide results and caveats: Researchers reported in a later analysis that a missense DCLRE1C variant was tied to TCR beta V- and J-gene trimming. Common viral pathogens (according to a later analysis) appeared linked to several of the most significant clusters.

PCR employed 60 Vbeta and 13 Jbeta primers. This table comes from immunoSEQ multiplex PCR, and its TCRdb copy is limited to in-frame clones, with some not included. The table lists around 160,000 clones, around 83% of them singletons. Each donor was nominally healthy when sampled (though unrecorded immune exposures were likely). Remarks on this clone: Its antigen is undetermined.

The TCR originated in a man over 45 in good health and CMV-seropositive. The sequenced sample consisted of PBMCs.

The CDR3 here is CASSKPGQGGFYF. CDR3 DNA sequence: TGCGCCAGCAGCAAACCGGGACAGGGGGGTTTTTACTTC. The gene calls are TRBV5-1 and TRBJ2-7; TRBD1 matches at 11 bases. Germline CDR1 and CDR2: SGHRS and YFSETQ. This CDR3 has 13 amino acids. V dropped 4 bases and J dropped 13; count of bases not matched to a gene: 10. The whole variable domain, filled in from reference TRBV5-1 and TRBJ2-7, reads KAGVTQTPRYLIKTRGQQVTLSCSPISGHRSVSWYQQTPGQGLQFLFEYFSETQRNKGNFPGRFSGRQFSNSRSEMNVSTLELGDSALYLCASSKPGQGGFYFGPGTRLTVT.